The T cell receptor (beta chain) described here comes from a study of shared clonotypes between healthy human individuals. On this clone: The antigen is undetermined.

Points from the study as a whole: Compared with memory subsets, naive subsets generally had larger estimated richness.

TCRdb's copy holds only in-frame clones and misses some; the assay was immunoSEQ multiplex PCR. The sample lists fewer than 1.8 million clones, around 98.5% occurring once. Germline assignment: CDR1 MDHEN and CDR2 SYDVKM. The V gene lost 2 bases and the J gene lost 2 bases, with 12 bases spanning the gap. This CDR3 contains 16 residues. What was sequenced was naive CD4+ T cells sorted from blood. Subset given: CD45RA+ positively selected. The TCR originated in a man aged 30 to 39 in good health. The chain employs TRBV28 and TRBJ1-4, with D maybe TRBD1 (5 bases). The DNA of the CDR3 is TGTGCCAGCAGTTTAGAACCGGGGCCCACTAATGAAAAACTGTTTTTT. This sequence encodes CASSLEPGPTNEKLFF.